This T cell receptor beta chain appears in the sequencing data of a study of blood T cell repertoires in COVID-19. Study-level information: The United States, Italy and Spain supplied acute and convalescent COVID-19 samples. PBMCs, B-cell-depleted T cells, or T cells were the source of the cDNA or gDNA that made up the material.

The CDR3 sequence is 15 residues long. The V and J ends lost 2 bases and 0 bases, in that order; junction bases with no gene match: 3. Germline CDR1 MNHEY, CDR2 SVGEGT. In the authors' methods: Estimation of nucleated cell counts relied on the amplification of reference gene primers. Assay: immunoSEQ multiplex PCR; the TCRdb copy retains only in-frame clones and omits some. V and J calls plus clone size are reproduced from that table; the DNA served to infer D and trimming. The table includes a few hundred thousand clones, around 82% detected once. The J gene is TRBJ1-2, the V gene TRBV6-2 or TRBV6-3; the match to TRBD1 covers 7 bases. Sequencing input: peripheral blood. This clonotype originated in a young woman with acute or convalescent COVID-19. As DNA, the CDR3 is TGTGCCAGCAGTTACCCAGGGACAGCTAACTATGGCTACACCTTC. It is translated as CASSYPGTANYGYTF.